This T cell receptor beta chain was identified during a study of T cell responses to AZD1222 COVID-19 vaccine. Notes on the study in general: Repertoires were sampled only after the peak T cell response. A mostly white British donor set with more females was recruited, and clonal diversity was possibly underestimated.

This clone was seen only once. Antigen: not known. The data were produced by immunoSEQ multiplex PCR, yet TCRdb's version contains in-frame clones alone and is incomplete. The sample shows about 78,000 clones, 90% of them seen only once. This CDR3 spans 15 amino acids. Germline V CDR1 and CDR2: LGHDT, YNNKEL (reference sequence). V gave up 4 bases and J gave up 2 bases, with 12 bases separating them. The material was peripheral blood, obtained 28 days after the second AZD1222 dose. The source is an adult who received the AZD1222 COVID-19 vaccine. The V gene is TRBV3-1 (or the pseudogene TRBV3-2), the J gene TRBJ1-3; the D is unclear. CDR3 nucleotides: TGTGCCAGCAGCCCGGGCGTAGGCGCTGGAAACACCATATATTTT. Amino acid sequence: CASSPGVGAGNTIYF.